The clone carrying this T cell receptor beta chain appeared a few times. Its matching antigen is unknown. The data stem from a study of vaccination and CD4 T cells after COVID-19. For the study at large: Each individual in the study obtained two doses of BNT162b2 or mRNA-1273 vaccine. Overlapping SARS-CoV-2, HCoV-NL63, HCoV-OC43 and HCoV-229E spike peptides stimulated the cells. General study points: Median SARS-CoV-2-reactive clonotype numbers went from roughly 21 to 40; this increase was not significant.

The treatment is: approximately nine-day PBMC culture with coronavirus spike peptide pools or control peptides (ViraFEST assay). V lost 3 bases and J 0 bases, leaving 6 bases between the germline ends. CDR1 SGHRS and CDR2 YFSETQ come from the germline V gene. The CDR3 length is 13 residues. The Oncomine TCR Beta short-read assay was what sequenced the DNA obtained from cultured CD4+ T cells. The genomic DNA was obtained from cultured CD4+ T cells by extraction with the QIAamp micro DNA kit. MiXCR, run by TCRdb on the PCR reads, gives a single entry per CDR3 protein. The data show around 5,200 distinct CDR3 sequences, less than 45% seen once.

The chain links TRBV5-1 to TRBJ1-1; the D is unclear. The sequence derives from a human donor who had recovered from COVID-19. Specimen: CD4+ T cells from blood, cultured in vitro. The CDR3 nucleotides are TGCGCCAGCAGCTCGAATTTGAACACTGAAGCTTTCTTT. Protein product: CASSSNLNTEAFF.